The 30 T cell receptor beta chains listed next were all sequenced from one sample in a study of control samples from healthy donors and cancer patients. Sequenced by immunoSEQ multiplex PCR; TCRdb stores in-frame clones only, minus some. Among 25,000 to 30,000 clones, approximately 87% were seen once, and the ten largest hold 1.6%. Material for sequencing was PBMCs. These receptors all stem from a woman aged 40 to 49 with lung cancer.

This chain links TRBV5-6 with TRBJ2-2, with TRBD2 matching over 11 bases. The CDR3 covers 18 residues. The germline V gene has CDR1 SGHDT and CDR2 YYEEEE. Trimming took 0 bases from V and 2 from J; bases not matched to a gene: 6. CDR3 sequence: CASSLELAGGLNTGELFF. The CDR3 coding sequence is TGTGCCAGCAGCTTGGAGTTAGCGGGGGGGCTAAACACCGGGGAGCTGTTTTTT.

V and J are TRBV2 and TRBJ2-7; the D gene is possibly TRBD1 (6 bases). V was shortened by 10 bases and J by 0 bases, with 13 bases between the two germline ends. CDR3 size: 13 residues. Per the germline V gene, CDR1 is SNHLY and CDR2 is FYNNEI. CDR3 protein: CATTDSSSYEQYF. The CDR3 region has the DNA TGTGCCACTACGGACAGTAGCTCCTACGAGCAGTACTTC.

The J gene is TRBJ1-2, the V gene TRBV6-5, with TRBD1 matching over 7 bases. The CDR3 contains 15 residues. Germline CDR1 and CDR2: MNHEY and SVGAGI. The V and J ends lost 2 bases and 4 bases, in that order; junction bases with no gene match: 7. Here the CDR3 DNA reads TGTGCCAGCAGTTACGGGCAGGGGGTCGCCTATGGCTACACCTTC. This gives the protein CASSYGQGVAYGYTF.

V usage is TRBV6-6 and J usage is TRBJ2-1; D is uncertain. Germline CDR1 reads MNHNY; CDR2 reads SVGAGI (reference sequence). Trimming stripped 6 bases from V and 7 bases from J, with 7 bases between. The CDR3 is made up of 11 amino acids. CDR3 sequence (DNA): TGTGCCAGCAGCCCCGAGAATGAGCAGTTCTTC. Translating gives CASSPENEQFF.

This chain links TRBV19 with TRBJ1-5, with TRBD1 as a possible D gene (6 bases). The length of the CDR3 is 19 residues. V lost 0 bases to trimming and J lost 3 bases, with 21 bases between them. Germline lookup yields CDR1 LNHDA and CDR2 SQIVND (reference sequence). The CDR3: CASSIDLPDRRRINQPQHF. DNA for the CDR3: TGTGCCAGTAGTATAGATCTCCCGGACAGAAGACGGATCAATCAGCCCCAGCATTTT.

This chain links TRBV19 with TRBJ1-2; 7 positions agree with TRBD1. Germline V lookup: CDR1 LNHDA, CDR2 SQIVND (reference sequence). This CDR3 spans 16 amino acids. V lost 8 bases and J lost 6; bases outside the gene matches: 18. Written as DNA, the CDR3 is TGTGCCAGTCGCCATACCCAGGGACAGATGTTTGATGGCTACACCTTC. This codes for CASRHTQGQMFDGYTF.

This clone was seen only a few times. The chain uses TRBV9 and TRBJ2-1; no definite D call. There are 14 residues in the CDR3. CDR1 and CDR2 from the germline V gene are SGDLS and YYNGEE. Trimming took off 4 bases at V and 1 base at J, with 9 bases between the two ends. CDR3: CASSPAISYNEQFF. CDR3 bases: TGTGCCAGCAGCCCAGCCATTTCCTACAATGAGCAGTTCTTC.

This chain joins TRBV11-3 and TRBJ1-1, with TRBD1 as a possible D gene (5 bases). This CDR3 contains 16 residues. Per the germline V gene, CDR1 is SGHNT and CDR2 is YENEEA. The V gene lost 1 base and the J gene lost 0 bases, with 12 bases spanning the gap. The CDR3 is CASSLGDSRMNTEAFF. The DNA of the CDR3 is TGTGCCAGCAGCTTAGGCGACAGTAGAATGAACACTGAAGCTTTCTTT.

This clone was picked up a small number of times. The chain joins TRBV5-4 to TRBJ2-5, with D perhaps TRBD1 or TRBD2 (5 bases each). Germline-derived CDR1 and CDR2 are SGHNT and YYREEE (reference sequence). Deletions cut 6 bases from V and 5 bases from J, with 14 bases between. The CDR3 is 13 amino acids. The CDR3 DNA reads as TGTGCCAGCACCCAAGAGGGGTTTGAGACCCAGTACTTC. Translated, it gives CASTQEGFETQYF.

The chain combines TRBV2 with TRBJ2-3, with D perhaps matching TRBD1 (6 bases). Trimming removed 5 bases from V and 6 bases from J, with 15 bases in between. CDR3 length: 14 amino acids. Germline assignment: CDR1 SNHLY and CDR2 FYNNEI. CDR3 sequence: CASSPHPTGDTQYF. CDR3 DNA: TGTGCCAGCAGTCCCCACCCAACAGGGGATACGCAGTATTTT. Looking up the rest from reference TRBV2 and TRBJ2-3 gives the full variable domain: EPEVTQTPSHQVTQMGQEVILRCVPISNHLYFYWYRQILGQKVEFLVSFYNNEISEKSEIFDDQFSVERPDGSNFTLKIRSTKLEDSAMYFCASSPHPTGDTQYFGPGTRLTVL.

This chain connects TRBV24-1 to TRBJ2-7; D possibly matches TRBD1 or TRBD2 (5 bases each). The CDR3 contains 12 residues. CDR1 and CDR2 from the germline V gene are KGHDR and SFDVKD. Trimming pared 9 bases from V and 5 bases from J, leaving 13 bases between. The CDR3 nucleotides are TGTGCCACCCCCCCCAGGGACCACGAGCAGTACTTC. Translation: CATPPRDHEQYF.

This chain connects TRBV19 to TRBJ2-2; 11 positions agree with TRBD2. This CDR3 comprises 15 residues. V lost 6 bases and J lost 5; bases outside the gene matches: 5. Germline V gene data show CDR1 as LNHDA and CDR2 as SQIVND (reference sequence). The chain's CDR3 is CASRASGGQTGELFF. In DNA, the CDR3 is TGTGCCAGTAGGGCTAGCGGGGGGCAGACCGGGGAGCTGTTTTTT.

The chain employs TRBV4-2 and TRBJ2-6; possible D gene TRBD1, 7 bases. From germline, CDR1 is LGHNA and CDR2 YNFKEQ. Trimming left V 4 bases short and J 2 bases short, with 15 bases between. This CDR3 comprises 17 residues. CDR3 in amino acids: CASSPQEGATGANVLTF. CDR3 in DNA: TGTGCCAGCAGCCCCCAGGAGGGGGCGACTGGGGCCAACGTCCTGACTTTC.

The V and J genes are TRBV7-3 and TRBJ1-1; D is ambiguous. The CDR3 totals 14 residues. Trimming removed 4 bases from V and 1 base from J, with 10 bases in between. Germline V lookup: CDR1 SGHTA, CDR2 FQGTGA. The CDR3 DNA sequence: TGTGCCAGCAGCTATGGAGGCTCGAACACTGAAGCTTTCTTT. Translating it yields CASSYGGSNTEAFF.

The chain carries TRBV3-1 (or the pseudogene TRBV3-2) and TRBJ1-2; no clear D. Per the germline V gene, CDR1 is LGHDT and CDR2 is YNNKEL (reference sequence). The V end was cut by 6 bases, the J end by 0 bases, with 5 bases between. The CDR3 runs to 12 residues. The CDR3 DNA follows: TGTGCCAGCAGTTCTACTAACTATGGCTACACCTTC. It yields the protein CASSSTNYGYTF.

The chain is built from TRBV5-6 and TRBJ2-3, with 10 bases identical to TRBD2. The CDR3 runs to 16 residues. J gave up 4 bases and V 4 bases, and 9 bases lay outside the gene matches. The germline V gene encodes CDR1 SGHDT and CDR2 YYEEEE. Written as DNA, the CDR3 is TGTGCCAGCAGCCCCCCTAGCAGCGGGGGGGCAGATACGCAGTATTTT. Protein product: CASSPPSSGGADTQYF.

The CDR3 nucleotides are TGTGCCTGGAGAGCGGGGGAGGTCACCGGGGAGCTGTTTTTT. It encodes CAWRAGEVTGELFF. The chain uses TRBV30 and TRBJ2-2, with 8 bases identical to TRBD2. The germline CDR1 and CDR2 sequences are GTSNPN and SVGIG (reference sequence). This CDR3 comprises 14 residues. Trimming removed 3 bases from V and 4 bases from J; junction bases left unmatched: 4.

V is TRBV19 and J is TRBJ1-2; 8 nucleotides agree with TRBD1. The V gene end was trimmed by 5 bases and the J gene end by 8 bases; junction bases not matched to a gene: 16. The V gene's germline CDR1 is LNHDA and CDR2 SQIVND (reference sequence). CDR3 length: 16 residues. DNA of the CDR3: TGTGCCAGTAGTCCTCGATATGGACAGGGCGATAGCGGCTACACCTTC. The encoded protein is CASSPRYGQGDSGYTF.

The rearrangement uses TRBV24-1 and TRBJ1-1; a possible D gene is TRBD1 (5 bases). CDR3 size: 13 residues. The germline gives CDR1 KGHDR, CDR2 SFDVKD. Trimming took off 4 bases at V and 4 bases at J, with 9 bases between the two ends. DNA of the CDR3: TGTGCCACCAGTGAGGGGCCTGGCACTGAAGCTTTCTTT. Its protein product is CATSEGPGTEAFF.

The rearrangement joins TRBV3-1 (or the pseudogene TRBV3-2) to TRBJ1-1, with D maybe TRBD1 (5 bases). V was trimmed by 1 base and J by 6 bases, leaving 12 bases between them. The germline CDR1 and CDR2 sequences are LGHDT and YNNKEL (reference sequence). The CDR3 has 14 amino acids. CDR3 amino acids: CASSQVGTKPEAFF. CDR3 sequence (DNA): TGTGCCAGCAGCCAAGTCGGGACCAAACCTGAAGCTTTCTTT.

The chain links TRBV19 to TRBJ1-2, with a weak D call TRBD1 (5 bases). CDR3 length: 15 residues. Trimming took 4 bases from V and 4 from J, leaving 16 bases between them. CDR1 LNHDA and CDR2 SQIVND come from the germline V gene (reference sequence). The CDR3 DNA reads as TGTGCCAGTAGTAGCGAAGGGGTTTACGGCTATGGCTACACCTTC. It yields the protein CASSSEGVYGYGYTF.

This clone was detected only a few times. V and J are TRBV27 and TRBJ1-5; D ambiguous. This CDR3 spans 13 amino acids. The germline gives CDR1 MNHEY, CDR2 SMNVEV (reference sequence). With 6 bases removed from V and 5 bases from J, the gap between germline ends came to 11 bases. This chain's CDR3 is CASSQGRDQPQHF. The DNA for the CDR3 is TGTGCCAGCAGCCAAGGACGGGATCAGCCCCAGCATTTT.

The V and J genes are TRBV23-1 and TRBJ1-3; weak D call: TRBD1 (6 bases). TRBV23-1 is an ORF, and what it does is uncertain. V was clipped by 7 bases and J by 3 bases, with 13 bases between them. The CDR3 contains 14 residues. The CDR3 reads CASTQGHRGNTIYF. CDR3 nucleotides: TGCGCCAGCACGCAGGGACACCGTGGAAACACCATATATTTT.

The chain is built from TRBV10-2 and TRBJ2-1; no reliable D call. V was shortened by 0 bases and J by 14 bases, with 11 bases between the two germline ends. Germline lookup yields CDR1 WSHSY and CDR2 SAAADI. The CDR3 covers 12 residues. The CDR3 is CASSESGPLEFF. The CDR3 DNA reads TGCGCCAGCAGTGAGTCGGGTCCCTTAGAGTTCTTC.

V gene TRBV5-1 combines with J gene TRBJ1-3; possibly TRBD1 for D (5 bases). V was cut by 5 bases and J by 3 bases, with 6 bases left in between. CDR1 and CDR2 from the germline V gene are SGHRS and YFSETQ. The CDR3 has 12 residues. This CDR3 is CASRQDGNTIYF. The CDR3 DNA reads TGCGCCAGCAGACAGGATGGAAACACCATATATTTT.

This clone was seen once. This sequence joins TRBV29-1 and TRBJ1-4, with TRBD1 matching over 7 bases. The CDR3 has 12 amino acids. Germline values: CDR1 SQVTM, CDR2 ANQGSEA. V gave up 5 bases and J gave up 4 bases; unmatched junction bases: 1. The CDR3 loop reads CSVWDSNEKLFF. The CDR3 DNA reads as TGCAGCGTTTGGGACAGTAATGAAAAACTGTTTTTT. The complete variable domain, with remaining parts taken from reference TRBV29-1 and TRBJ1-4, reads SAVISQKPSRDICQRGTSLTIQCQVDSQVTMMFWYRQQPGQSLTLIATANQGSEATYESGFVIDKFPISRPNLTFSTLTVSNMSPEDSSIYLCSVWDSNEKLFFGSGTQLSVL.

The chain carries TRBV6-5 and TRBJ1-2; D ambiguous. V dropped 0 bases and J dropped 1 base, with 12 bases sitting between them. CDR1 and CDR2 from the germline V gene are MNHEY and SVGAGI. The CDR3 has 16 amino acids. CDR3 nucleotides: TGTGCCAGCAGTTACTCGACGGGCGGACTTAACTATGGCTACACCTTC. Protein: CASSYSTGGLNYGYTF.

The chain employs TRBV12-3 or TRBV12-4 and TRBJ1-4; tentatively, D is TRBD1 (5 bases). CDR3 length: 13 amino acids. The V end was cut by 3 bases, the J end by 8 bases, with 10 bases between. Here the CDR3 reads CASSLRRQEKLFF. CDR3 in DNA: TGTGCCAGCAGTTTGAGAAGACAGGAAAAACTGTTTTTT.

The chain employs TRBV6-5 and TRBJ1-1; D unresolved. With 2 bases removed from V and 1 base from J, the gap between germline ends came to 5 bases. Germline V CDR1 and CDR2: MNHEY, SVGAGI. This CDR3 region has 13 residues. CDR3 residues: CASSYGWNTEAFF. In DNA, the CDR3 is TGTGCCAGCAGTTACGGGTGGAACACTGAAGCTTTCTTT.

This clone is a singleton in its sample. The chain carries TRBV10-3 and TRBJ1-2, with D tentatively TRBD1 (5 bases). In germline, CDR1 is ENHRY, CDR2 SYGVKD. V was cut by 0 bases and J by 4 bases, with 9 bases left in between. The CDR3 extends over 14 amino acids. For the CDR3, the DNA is TGTGCCATCAGTGAGTCAGGGACCGCCTATGGCTACACCTTC. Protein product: CAISESGTAYGYTF.